These 10 T cell receptor beta chains were all obtained from the same sample, sequenced in a study of cytomegalovirus exposure and HLA in healthy donors. Primers for the PCR totalled 60 Vbeta and 13 Jbeta. Libraries were prepared by immunoSEQ multiplex PCR; TCRdb keeps only in-frame clonotypes and omits some of them. The table includes 90,000 to 120,000 clones, over 60% detected once. The sample consisted of PBMCs. These TCRs come from a male donor in good health and CMV-seronegative.

Comments on this clone: At one end, the junction sequence differs from germline, possibly due to a read error. The chain combines TRBV29-1 with TRBJ2-7, with 8 bases lining up with TRBD2. The CDR3 runs to 13 residues. Germline V gives CDR1 SQVTM, CDR2 ANQGSEA. CDR3: CSAELADPYEQYF. CDR3 bases: TGCAGCGCTGAACTAGCGGACCCCTACGAGCAGTACTTC.

The chain links TRBV5-1 to TRBJ2-1, with a tentative D call TRBD2 (6 bases). The CDR3 is 15 residues long. Trimming pared 4 bases from V and 6 bases from J, leaving 17 bases between. The germline V gene has CDR1 SGHRS and CDR2 YFSETQ. CDR3 amino acids: CASSTTGGKGNEQFF. The CDR3 bases are TGCGCCAGCAGCACGACTGGCGGGAAGGGCAATGAGCAGTTCTTC.

This clone was counted a few times. The chain recombines TRBV4-1 with TRBJ1-4; 10 bases are a match to TRBD1. This CDR3 has 17 amino acids. V shed 0 bases, J shed 7 bases, and the junction held 8 bases outside the gene matches. Germline CDR1 reads MGHRA; CDR2 reads YSYEKL. The CDR3 DNA follows: TGCGCCAGCAGCCAAGAAGGGGGACAGGGGCGGGGTGAAAAACTGTTTTTT. Its protein product is CASSQEGGQGRGEKLFF.

This clone was seen only a few times. The chain couples TRBV6-1 to TRBJ1-1, with D maybe TRBD1 (6 bases). Deletions cut 4 bases from V and 7 bases from J, with 19 bases between. CDR3 length: 15 amino acids. Germline V lookup: CDR1 MNHNS, CDR2 SASEGT. This chain's CDR3 is CASSGPGHGPYEAFF. The CDR3 DNA sequence: TGTGCCAGCAGTGGACCGGGACACGGACCTTATGAAGCTTTCTTT.

In the case of this clone: At one end, the junction sequence differs from germline, possibly due to a read error. The chain combines TRBV11-3 with TRBJ2-7, with D possibly being TRBD1 (6 bases). Germline V CDR1 and CDR2: SGHNT, YENEEA. The CDR3 covers 12 residues. CDR3 bases: TGTGCCAGCAGCAACAACCGGGACACAACCCGCTTC. Amino acid sequence: CASSNNRDTTRF. Based on the CDR3 plus reference TRBV11-3 and TRBJ2-7, the full variable domain is EAGVVQSPRYKIIEKKQPVAFWCNPISGHNTLYWYLQNLGQGPELLIRYENEEAVDDSQLPKDRFSAERLKGVDSTLKIQPAELGDSAVYLCASSNNRDTTRFGPGTRLTVT.

In its sample, this clone was seen a few times. The gene calls are TRBV2 and TRBJ2-3, with 9 bases fitting TRBD2. The CDR3 is 13 residues long. V lost 8 bases, J lost 8 bases, and 8 bases stayed unmatched. CDR1 and CDR2 (germline): SNHLY, FYNNEI. The CDR3 DNA follows: TGTGCCAGCGGTAGCGGGAGAGAAGGTACGCAGTATTTT. Translating gives CASGSGREGTQYF.

This clone was recorded only once. The rearrangement uses TRBV29-1 and TRBJ1-2, with 9 bases fitting TRBD1. Per germline, CDR1 SQVTM and CDR2 ANQGSEA. CDR3 length equals 15 residues. The V and J ends lost 5 bases and 4 bases, in that order; junction bases with no gene match: 11. The CDR3 DNA reads TGCAGCGTTCACTTTCACACAGGGGGCCCCTATGGCTACACCTTC. It encodes CSVHFHTGGPYGYTF.

V and J are TRBV2 and TRBJ2-5; D perhaps matches TRBD2 (5 bases). The CDR3 has 12 amino acids. The ends were cut back, 7 bases at V and 6 bases at J, with 12 bases in the middle. Per the germline V gene, CDR1 is SNHLY and CDR2 is FYNNEI. The CDR3 reads CASTGRLKTQYF. The CDR3 bases are TGTGCCAGCACTGGGAGACTAAAGACCCAGTACTTC.

This clone was counted a few times. This chain connects TRBV5-4 to TRBJ2-5, with 9 bases aligning to TRBD1. The germline CDR1 and CDR2 sequences are SGHNT and YYREEE (reference sequence). CDR3 length: 14 amino acids. Losses at the gene ends were 4 bases for V and 5 bases for J; bases not matched to a gene: 6. In nucleotides, the CDR3 is TGTGCCAGCAGCCCGACAGGGGGGGATGAGACCCAGTACTTC. Translated: CASSPTGGDETQYF. The complete variable domain, with remaining parts taken from reference TRBV5-4 and TRBJ2-5, reads ETGVTQSPTHLIKTRGQQVTLRCSSQSGHNTVSWYQQALGQGPQFIFQYYREEENGRGNFPPRFSGLQFPNYSSELNVNALELDDSALYLCASSPTGGDETQYFGPGTRLLVL.

The chain has TRBV9 and TRBJ2-5; 8 nucleotides agree with TRBD2. CDR3 length: 16 amino acids. Germline trimming cut 3 bases from V and 4 bases from J; bases unmatched to any gene: 11. Germline V CDR1 and CDR2: SGDLS, YYNGEE. The CDR3 DNA reads TGTGCCAGCAGCGGCTATACCCAGCGGGGGCGAGAGACCCAGTACTTC. Residues: CASSGYTQRGRETQYF.